This T cell receptor (beta chain) was captured in a study of regulatory T cells in long-lasting Graves disease. Looking at the study overall: To qualify as persistent, Graves' disease required over 5 years of antithyroid drugs with positive TSH receptor antibodies.

Indicated time point: persistent/refractory GD, antithyroid drugs over 5 years with positive TRAb. After RNA was extracted from PBMCs, the TCR library was made from it. Graves' disease diagnoses followed American Thyroid Association guidelines. Patients were enrolled at an endocrinology department in Xi'an, China. Arm-PCR of CDR3 regions with iRepertoire HTBI primers generated TCR beta libraries. TCRdb re-analysed the multiplex PCR reads in MiXCR, keeping a single row per CDR3 protein. The sample yields around 510,000 distinct CDR3 sequences, about 20% seen once. For this clonotype: Its target is unknown.

The length of the CDR3 is 14 residues. V was trimmed by 4 bases and J by 1 base, leaving 10 bases between them. Germline V gene sequence: CDR1 LNHDA, CDR2 SQIVND (reference sequence). Broader study findings: Segments TRBV28, TRBJ1-2 and TRBJ2-5 showed preferential usage in persistent disease.

V is TRBV19 and J is TRBJ1-1; TRBD1 might be the D (5 bases). The sequence was collected from a female donor with Graves disease. This sample comprised peripheral blood mononuclear cells (PBMCs), obtained when the disease was refractory, from a patient treated with antithyroid drugs. CDR3 loop: CASSTSGANTEAFF. CDR3 DNA sequence: TGTGCCAGTAGTACTTCCGGGGCGAACACTGAAGCTTTCTTT. Drawing the rest from reference TRBV19 and TRBJ1-1, the complete variable domain is DGGITQSPKYLFRKEGQNVTLSCEQNLNHDAMYWYRQDPGQGLRLIYYSQIVNDFQKGDIAEGYSVSREKKESFPLTVTSAQKNPTAFYLCASSTSGANTEAFFGQGTRLTVV.